Listed here are 3 T cell receptor beta chains from one sample, sequenced in a study of cytomegalovirus exposure and HLA in healthy donors. PCR employed 60 Vbeta and 13 Jbeta primers. Method: immunoSEQ multiplex PCR; TCRdb's copy keeps in-frame clones and lacks some. Altogether 180,000 or so clones are present, about 79% being singletons, with the ten largest covering about 14%. Sequencing input: PBMCs. These receptors all come from a man aged 45-65 years in good health and CMV-seropositive.

The chain links TRBV7-6 to TRBJ2-1, with D perhaps matching TRBD2 (7 bases). The V and J ends lost 4 bases and 1 base respectively, with 17 bases between them. The germline V gene has CDR1 SGHVS and CDR2 FNYEAQ. The CDR3 runs 17 residues. The CDR3, as DNA: TGTGCCAGCAGCTCCGGTCCTGGGAGGGGGTCCTACAATGAGCAGTTCTTC. Amino acids: CASSSGPGRGSYNEQFF.

CDR3 sequence reads: CASSLVAPGLAGDEQFF. As DNA, the CDR3 is TGTGCCAGCAGCTTAGTAGCACCGGGACTAGCGGGGGATGAGCAGTTCTTC. The rearrangement joins TRBV7-2 to TRBJ2-1; TRBD2 agrees at 14 bases. Germline CDR1 is SGHTA and CDR2 is FQGNSA. The length of the CDR3 is 17 residues. V lost 1 base, J lost 8 bases, and 7 bases stayed unmatched.

The chain is built from TRBV5-5 and TRBJ2-5; 9 nucleotides align to TRBD1. Trimming took 4 bases from V and 5 from J; bases not matched to a gene: 9. Germline CDR1 reads SGHKS; CDR2 reads YYEKEE (reference sequence). The CDR3 spans 15 residues. The CDR3 region has the DNA TGTGCCAGCAGCCGGGACAGGGTAACAGGGGAGACCCAGTACTTC. Protein sequence: CASSRDRVTGETQYF.